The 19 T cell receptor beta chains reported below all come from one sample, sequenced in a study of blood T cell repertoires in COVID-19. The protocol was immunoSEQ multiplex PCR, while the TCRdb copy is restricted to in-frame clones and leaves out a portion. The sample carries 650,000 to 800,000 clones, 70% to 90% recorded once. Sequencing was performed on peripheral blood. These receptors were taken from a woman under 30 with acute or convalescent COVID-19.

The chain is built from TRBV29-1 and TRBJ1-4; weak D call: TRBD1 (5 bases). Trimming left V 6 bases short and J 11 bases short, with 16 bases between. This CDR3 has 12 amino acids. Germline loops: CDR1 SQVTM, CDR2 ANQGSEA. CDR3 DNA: TGCAGCGTCGGGACGCCGGGGGTGAAACTGTTTTTT. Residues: CSVGTPGVKLFF.

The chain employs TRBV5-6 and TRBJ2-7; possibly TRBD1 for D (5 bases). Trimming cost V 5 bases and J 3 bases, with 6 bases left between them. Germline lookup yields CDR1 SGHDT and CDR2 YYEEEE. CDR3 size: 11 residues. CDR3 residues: CASSQGYEQYF. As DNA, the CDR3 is TGTGCCAGCAGTCAGGGCTACGAGCAGTACTTC.

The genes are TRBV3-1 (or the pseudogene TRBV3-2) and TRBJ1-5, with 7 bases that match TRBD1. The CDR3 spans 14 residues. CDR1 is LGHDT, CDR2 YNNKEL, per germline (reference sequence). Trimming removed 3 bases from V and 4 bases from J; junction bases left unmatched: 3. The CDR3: CASSHTTGNQPQHF. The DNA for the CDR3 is TGTGCCAGCAGCCACACGACAGGGAATCAGCCCCAGCATTTT.

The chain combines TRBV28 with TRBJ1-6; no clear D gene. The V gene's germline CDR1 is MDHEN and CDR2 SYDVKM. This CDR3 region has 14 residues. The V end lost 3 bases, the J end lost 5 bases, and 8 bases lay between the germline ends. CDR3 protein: CASSFRSHNSPLHF. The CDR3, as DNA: TGTGCCAGCAGTTTTCGTAGCCATAATTCACCCCTCCACTTT.

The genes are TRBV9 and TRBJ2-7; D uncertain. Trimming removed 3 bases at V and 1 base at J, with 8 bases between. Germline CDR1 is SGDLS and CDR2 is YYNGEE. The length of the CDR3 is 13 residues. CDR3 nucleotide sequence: TGTGCCAGCAGCGGAGAGAGATCCTACGAGCAGTACTTC. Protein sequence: CASSGERSYEQYF.

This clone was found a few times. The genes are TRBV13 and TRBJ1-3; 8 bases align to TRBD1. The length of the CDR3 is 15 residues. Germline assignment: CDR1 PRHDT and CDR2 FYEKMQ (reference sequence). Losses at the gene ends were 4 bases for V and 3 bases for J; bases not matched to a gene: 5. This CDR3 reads CASSSGQVLGNTIYF. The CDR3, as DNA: TGTGCCAGCAGCTCGGGACAGGTACTTGGAAACACCATATATTTT.

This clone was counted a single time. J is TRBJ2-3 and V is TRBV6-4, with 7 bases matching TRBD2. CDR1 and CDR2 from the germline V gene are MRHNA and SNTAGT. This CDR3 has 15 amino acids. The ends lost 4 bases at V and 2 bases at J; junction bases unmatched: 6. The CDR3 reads CASSVGTTNTDTQYF. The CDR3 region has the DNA TGTGCCAGCAGTGTGGGGACTACCAACACAGATACGCAGTATTTT.

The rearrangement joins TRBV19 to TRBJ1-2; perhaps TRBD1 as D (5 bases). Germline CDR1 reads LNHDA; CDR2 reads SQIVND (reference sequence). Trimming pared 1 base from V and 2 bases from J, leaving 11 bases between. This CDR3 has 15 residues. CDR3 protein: CASSIVGQMNYGYTF. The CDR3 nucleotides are TGTGCCAGTAGTATAGTGGGGCAAATGAACTATGGCTACACCTTC.

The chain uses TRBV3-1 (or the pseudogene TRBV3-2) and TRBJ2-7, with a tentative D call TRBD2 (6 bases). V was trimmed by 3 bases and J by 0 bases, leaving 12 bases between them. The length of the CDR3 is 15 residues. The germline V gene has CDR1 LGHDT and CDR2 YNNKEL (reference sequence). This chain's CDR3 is CASSQRDGSSYEQYF. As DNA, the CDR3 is TGTGCCAGCAGCCAGCGGGACGGGAGCTCCTACGAGCAGTACTTC.

The CDR3 region is CASSFGTGTGNTIYF. CDR3 DNA sequence: TGTGCCAGCAGCTTTGGGACAGGGACTGGAAACACCATATATTTT. The chain links TRBV5-6 to TRBJ1-3; 9 bases agree with TRBD1. The V gene's germline CDR1 is SGHDT and CDR2 YYEEEE. This CDR3 region has 15 residues. J lost 2 bases, V lost 2 bases, and 2 bases had no gene match.

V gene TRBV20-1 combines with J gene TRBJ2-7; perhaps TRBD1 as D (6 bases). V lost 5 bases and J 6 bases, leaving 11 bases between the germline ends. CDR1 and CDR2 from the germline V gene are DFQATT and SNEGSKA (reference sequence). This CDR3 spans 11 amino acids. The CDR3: CSALTGSEQYF. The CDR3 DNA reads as TGCAGTGCTTTAACAGGGTCCGAGCAGTACTTC.

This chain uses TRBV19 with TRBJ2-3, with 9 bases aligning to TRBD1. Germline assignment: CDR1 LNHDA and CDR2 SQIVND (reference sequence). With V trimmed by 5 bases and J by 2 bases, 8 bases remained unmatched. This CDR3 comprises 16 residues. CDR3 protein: CASSHRGPLSTDTQYF. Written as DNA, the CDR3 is TGTGCCAGTAGTCACAGGGGGCCACTATCCACAGATACGCAGTATTTT.

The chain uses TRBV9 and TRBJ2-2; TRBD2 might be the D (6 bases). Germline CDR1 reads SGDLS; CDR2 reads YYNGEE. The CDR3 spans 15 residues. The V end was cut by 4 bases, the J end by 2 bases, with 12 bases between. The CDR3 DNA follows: TGTGCCAGCAGCCCGGGACTCGCCAACACCGGGGAGCTGTTTTTT. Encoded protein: CASSPGLANTGELFF.

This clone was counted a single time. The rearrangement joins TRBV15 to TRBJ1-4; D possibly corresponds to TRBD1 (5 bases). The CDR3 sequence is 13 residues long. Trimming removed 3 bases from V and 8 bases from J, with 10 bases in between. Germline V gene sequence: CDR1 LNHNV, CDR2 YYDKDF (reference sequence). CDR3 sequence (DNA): TGTGCCACCAGCAGCCCAGCAGGGGAAAAACTGTTTTTT. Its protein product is CATSSPAGEKLFF.

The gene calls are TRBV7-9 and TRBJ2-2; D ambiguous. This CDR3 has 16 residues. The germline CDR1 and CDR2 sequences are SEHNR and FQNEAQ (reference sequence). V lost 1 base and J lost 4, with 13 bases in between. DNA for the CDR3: TGTGCCAGCAGCTTAGGTCAGAGGCCGAGCACCGGGGAGCTGTTTTTT. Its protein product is CASSLGQRPSTGELFF. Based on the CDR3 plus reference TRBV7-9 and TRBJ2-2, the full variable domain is DTGVSQNPRHKITKRGQNVTFRCDPISEHNRLYWYRQTLGQGPEFLTYFQNEAQLEKSRLLSDRFSAERPKGSFSTLEIQRTEQGDSAMYLCASSLGQRPSTGELFFGEGSRLTVL.

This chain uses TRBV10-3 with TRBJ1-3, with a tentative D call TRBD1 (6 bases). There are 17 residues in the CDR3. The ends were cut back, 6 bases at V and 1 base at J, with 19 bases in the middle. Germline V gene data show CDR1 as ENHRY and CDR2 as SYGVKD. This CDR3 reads CAISPAYRDTSGNTIYF. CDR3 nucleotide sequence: TGTGCCATCAGCCCGGCTTACAGGGATACTTCTGGAAACACCATATATTTT.

CDR3 DNA: TGTGCCAGCAGCCAACTACAGGGGGCGCGGACTGAAGCTTTCTTT. It encodes CASSQLQGARTEAFF. The chain uses TRBV3-1 (or the pseudogene TRBV3-2) and TRBJ1-1; TRBD1 matches 9 bases. The CDR3 contains 15 residues. V lost 2 bases, J lost 5 bases, and 6 bases stayed unmatched. Germline CDR1 and CDR2: LGHDT and YNNKEL (reference sequence).

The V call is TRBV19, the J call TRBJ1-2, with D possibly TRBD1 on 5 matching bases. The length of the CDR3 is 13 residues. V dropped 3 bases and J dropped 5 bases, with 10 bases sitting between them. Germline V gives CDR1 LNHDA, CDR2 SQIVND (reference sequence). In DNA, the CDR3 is TGTGCCAGTAGTATGATGGGGGGATATGGCTACACCTTC. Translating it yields CASSMMGGYGYTF.

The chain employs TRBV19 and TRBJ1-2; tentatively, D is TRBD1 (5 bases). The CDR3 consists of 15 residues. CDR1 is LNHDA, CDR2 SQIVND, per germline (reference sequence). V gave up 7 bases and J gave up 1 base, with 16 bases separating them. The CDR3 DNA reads TGTGCCAGTAAGGGGAACCAGGTTTTTAACTATGGCTACACCTTC. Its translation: CASKGNQVFNYGYTF.